This TCR beta chain stems from a study of beta chain features in type 1 diabetes. This clone has a handful of counts. Expressed TCRB transcripts were sequenced, since all the RNA that had been isolated was reverse transcribed. Regulatory, naive and central memory T cell samples averaged around 3.6 million reads. Produced via immunoSEQ multiplex PCR; TCRdb's table is partial and in-frame only. Here the sample spans a few hundred thousand clones, less than 15% being singletons. The CDR3 runs to 14 residues. CDR1 MNHEY and CDR2 SMNVEV come from the germline V gene (reference sequence). V dropped 5 bases and J dropped 4; count of bases not matched to a gene: 7.

This clonotype was obtained from a woman aged 18-29 years in good health. This chain connects TRBV27 to TRBJ1-2; 7 bases are a match to TRBD1. Sequenced sample: naive CD4+ T cells from blood. CDR3 region: CASSEGAFGYGYTF. The CDR3 region has the DNA TGTGCCAGCAGTGAGGGGGCTTTTGGCTATGGCTACACCTTC.